These 25 T cell receptor beta chains were all obtained from the same sample, sequenced in a study of T cell changes during pregnancy in multiple sclerosis. Sequenced by immunoSEQ multiplex PCR; TCRdb stores in-frame clones only, minus some. Of 35,000 to 40,000 clones listed, approximately 89% are singletons. The specimen comprised CD4+ T cells from peripheral blood mononuclear cells, sampled after pregnancy. Receptors originate from a female donor in good health, enrolled as a control in a pregnancy study.

The rearrangement joins TRBV19 to TRBJ1-2; D remains unclear. V dropped 0 bases and J dropped 4 bases, with 15 bases sitting between them. CDR1 LNHDA and CDR2 SQIVND come from the germline V gene (reference sequence). The CDR3 consists of 16 residues. In nucleotides, the CDR3 is TGTGCCAGTAGTATAGAGGTGCGGAGGGCCGTCTATGGCTACACCTTC. Protein product: CASSIEVRRAVYGYTF.

The J gene is TRBJ2-3, the V gene TRBV9; 7 bases agree with TRBD2. The V gene's germline CDR1 is SGDLS and CDR2 YYNGEE. The CDR3 covers 15 residues. With 4 bases clipped from V and 4 bases from J, the junction kept 9 bases outside the gene matches. DNA for the CDR3: TGTGCCAGCAGCTCCCTTGGGGGGGGTCCAGATACGCAGTATTTT. Protein sequence: CASSSLGGGPDTQYF.

The CDR3 region has the DNA TGTGCCAGCAGCGTAGGGGCTGCGCAGCCCCAGCATTTT. This gives the protein CASSVGAAQPQHF. The chain uses TRBV9 and TRBJ1-5; D gene unclear. The CDR3 is made up of 13 amino acids. With 0 bases removed from V and 7 bases from J, the gap between germline ends came to 8 bases. Germline assignment: CDR1 SGDLS and CDR2 YYNGEE.

The rearrangement joins TRBV2 to TRBJ2-3; TRBD2 matches 13 bases. The CDR3 consists of 15 residues. The V gene's germline CDR1 is SNHLY and CDR2 FYNNEI. J gave up 6 bases and V 4 bases, and 4 bases lay outside the gene matches. The CDR3 reads CASSVVTSGGDTQYF. Written as DNA, the CDR3 is TGTGCCAGCAGTGTCGTGACTAGCGGGGGGGATACGCAGTATTTT.

The V call is TRBV7-9, the J call TRBJ2-7; TRBD2 agrees at 13 bases. V gave up 5 bases and J gave up 3 bases; unmatched junction bases: 7. This CDR3 is 16 amino acids long. Per the germline V gene, CDR1 is SEHNR and CDR2 is FQNEAQ (reference sequence). CDR3 bases: TGTGCCAGCAGCCCTGGATGGACTAGCGGGGGCTACGAGCAGTACTTC. Translating it yields CASSPGWTSGGYEQYF.

The CDR3 DNA reads as TGTGCCAGCAGTGGAGGACAGGGGAGCTCCTATAATTCACCCCTCCACTTT. Translated, it gives CASSGGQGSSYNSPLHF. The chain couples TRBV25-1 to TRBJ1-6; 9 positions match TRBD1. Germline loops: CDR1 MGHDK, CDR2 SYGVNS. The J segment lost 0 bases and the V segment lost 4 bases, leaving 4 bases of the junction unmatched. The CDR3 length is 17 residues.

The chain uses TRBV5-4 and TRBJ2-7; 7 bases are shared with TRBD1. The V and J ends lost 0 bases and 3 bases, in that order; junction bases with no gene match: 3. Looked up from germline, CDR1 is SGHNT and CDR2 is YYREEE (reference sequence). The CDR3 loop spans 14 amino acids. CDR3 nucleotide sequence: TGTGCCAGCAGCTTGGACAGGGGAGACTACGAGCAGTACTTC. Translating gives CASSLDRGDYEQYF. Supplemented by reference TRBV5-4 and TRBJ2-7, the full variable domain reads ETGVTQSPTHLIKTRGQQVTLRCSSQSGHNTVSWYQQALGQGPQFIFQYYREEENGRGNFPPRFSGLQFPNYSSELNVNALELDDSALYLCASSLDRGDYEQYFGPGTRLTVT.

The chain is built from TRBV10-3 and TRBJ2-7; tentative D call: TRBD1 (5 bases). Trimming took 3 bases from V and 7 from J, leaving 16 bases between them. Germline loops: CDR1 ENHRY, CDR2 SYGVKD. This CDR3 contains 14 residues. CDR3 in amino acids: CAISDSGSGREQYF. The CDR3, as DNA: TGTGCCATCAGTGATTCAGGGTCTGGAAGGGAGCAGTACTTC.

The rearrangement uses TRBV2 and TRBJ2-1; 7 bases map to TRBD2. The V and J ends lost 11 bases and 10 bases, in that order; junction bases with no gene match: 14. This CDR3 comprises 13 residues. Germline CDR1 SNHLY, CDR2 FYNNEI. In nucleotides, the CDR3 is TGTGCCGGACGCGTAGGAGCGGGAAGGGAGCAGTTCTTC. As protein: CAGRVGAGREQFF. The complete variable domain, with remaining parts taken from reference TRBV2 and TRBJ2-1, reads EPEVTQTPSHQVTQMGQEVILRCVPISNHLYFYWYRQILGQKVEFLVSFYNNEISEKSEIFDDQFSVERPDGSNFTLKIRSTKLEDSAMYFCAGRVGAGREQFFGPGTRLTVL.

CDR3 sequence reads: CASSYDDRATTEAFF. The DNA of the CDR3 is TGTGCCAGCAGTTATGACGACAGGGCAACGACTGAAGCTTTCTTT. V usage is TRBV6-5 and J usage is TRBJ1-1, with 7 bases matching TRBD1. Per the germline V gene, CDR1 is MNHEY and CDR2 is SVGAGI. The CDR3 has 15 residues. The trim removed 3 bases at V and 5 bases at J, leaving 9 bases unmatched.

This chain links TRBV5-1 with TRBJ2-3; 7 bases line up with TRBD2. Germline V gives CDR1 SGHRS, CDR2 YFSETQ. V shed 0 bases and J 5 bases; nucleotides not matched to a gene: 6. The CDR3 totals 15 residues. The CDR3 protein is CASSLVGGSGDTQYF. In DNA form, the CDR3 reads TGCGCCAGCAGCTTGGTTGGCGGGAGTGGAGATACGCAGTATTTT.

The chain couples TRBV7-3 to TRBJ1-2; 11 bases fit TRBD1. The CDR3 runs to 15 residues. Germline V CDR1 and CDR2: SGHTA, FQGTGA. V was pared by 5 bases and J by 2 bases, with 4 bases of the junction left unmatched. The CDR3 DNA follows: TGTGCCAGCAGCCCTCGGACAGGGGGCAACTATGGCTACACCTTC. It codes for CASSPRTGGNYGYTF. Full variable domain (missing parts from reference TRBV7-3 and TRBJ1-2): GAGVSQTPSNKVTEKGKYVELRCDPISGHTALYWYRQSLGQGPEFLIYFQGTGAADDSGLPNDRFFAVRPEGSVSTLKIQRTERGDSAVYLCASSPRTGGNYGYTFGSGTRLTVV.

The chain employs TRBV9 and TRBJ1-3, with a tentative D call TRBD1 (5 bases). The germline V gene encodes CDR1 SGDLS and CDR2 YYNGEE. This CDR3 is 17 amino acids long. V lost 0 bases and J 0 bases, leaving 13 bases between the germline ends. Here the CDR3 reads CASSVAPLRVSGNTIYF. CDR3 in DNA: TGTGCCAGCAGCGTAGCGCCCCTCAGGGTCTCTGGAAACACCATATATTTT.

This chain connects TRBV5-4 to TRBJ1-1, with 8 bases matching TRBD1. This CDR3 is built from 14 residues. J was trimmed by 1 base and V by 2 bases; bases with no gene match: 1. Germline loops: CDR1 SGHNT, CDR2 YYREEE (reference sequence). CDR3 DNA: TGTGCCAGCAGCTTAGACAGGGGGAACACTGAAGCTTTCTTT. It codes for CASSLDRGNTEAFF.

The rearrangement links TRBV9 to TRBJ1-2; D possibly corresponds to TRBD1 (6 bases). Between the trimmed V and J ends, which lost 2 bases and 6 bases, there was a span of 11 bases. Germline CDR1 is SGDLS and CDR2 is YYNGEE. CDR3 length: 13 amino acids. The CDR3 DNA reads TGTGCCAGCAGCGTGGGGGGGGCGGATGGCTACACCTTC. It encodes CASSVGGADGYTF.

In DNA, the CDR3 is TGCGCCAGCAGCCCGGGGACAGGGGCGATCGGTGAAAAACTGTTTTTT. Translating it yields CASSPGTGAIGEKLFF. J is TRBJ1-4 and V is TRBV4-3, with TRBD1 matching over 10 bases. The CDR3 contains 16 residues. J lost 7 bases, V lost 4 bases, and 9 bases had no gene match. Germline V gene sequence: CDR1 LGHNA, CDR2 YSLEER.

The chain is built from TRBV28 and TRBJ2-5, with TRBD1 identical over 7 bases. Trimming cost V 6 bases and J 0 bases; bases outside gene matches: 7. In germline, CDR1 is MDHEN, CDR2 SYDVKM. The CDR3 extends over 15 amino acids. The CDR3 DNA reads TGTGCCAGCAGCAGCCAGGACAGGAACCAAGAGACCCAGTACTTC. Its translation: CASSSQDRNQETQYF. Together with reference TRBV28 and TRBJ2-5, the CDR3 gives the full variable domain: DVKVTQSSRYLVKRTGEKVFLECVQDMDHENMFWYRQDPGLGLRLIYFSYDVKMKEKGDIPEGYSVSREKKERFSLILESASTNQTSMYLCASSSQDRNQETQYFGPGTRLLVL.

This clone appeared a few times. This rearrangement joins TRBV19 to TRBJ2-3; D is perhaps TRBD1 (6 bases). Germline V gives CDR1 LNHDA, CDR2 SQIVND (reference sequence). There are 14 residues in the CDR3. V gave up 6 bases and J gave up 2 bases, with 12 bases separating them. CDR3: CASRPRDTTDTQYF. The CDR3 nucleotides read TGTGCCAGTAGACCTCGGGACACCACAGATACGCAGTATTTT.

J is TRBJ2-5 and V is TRBV5-6; 8 bases are a match to TRBD1. J gave up 1 base and V 4 bases, and 6 bases lay outside the gene matches. The CDR3 runs to 15 residues. Per germline, CDR1 SGHDT and CDR2 YYEEEE. The CDR3 loop reads CASSRTGQGQETQYF. The CDR3 region has the DNA TGTGCCAGCAGCCGCACCGGACAGGGCCAAGAGACCCAGTACTTC.

The chain employs TRBV28 and TRBJ1-1; D ambiguous. The CDR3 consists of 13 residues. The germline V gene encodes CDR1 MDHEN and CDR2 SYDVKM. The V end lost 3 bases, the J end lost 7 bases, and 12 bases lay between the germline ends. This chain's CDR3 is CASSFRNRGEAFF. CDR3 nucleotides: TGTGCCAGCAGTTTCAGAAATCGGGGTGAAGCTTTCTTT. Variable domain in full (rest from reference TRBV28 and TRBJ1-1): DVKVTQSSRYLVKRTGEKVFLECVQDMDHENMFWYRQDPGLGLRLIYFSYDVKMKEKGDIPEGYSVSREKKERFSLILESASTNQTSMYLCASSFRNRGEAFFGQGTRLTVV.

The J gene is TRBJ2-3, the V gene TRBV6-1, with TRBD2 as a possible D gene (6 bases). V gave up 6 bases and J gave up 6 bases, with 13 bases separating them. The CDR3 length is 13 residues. Germline V gives CDR1 MNHNS, CDR2 SASEGT. In DNA, the CDR3 is TGTGCCAGCAGACCGACTAGTTCTGATACGCAGTATTTT. This encodes CASRPTSSDTQYF.

The rearrangement joins TRBV7-2 to TRBJ2-6, with a weak D call TRBD1 (5 bases). Germline values: CDR1 SGHTA, CDR2 FQGNSA. The CDR3 covers 16 residues. Trimming cost V 1 base and J 4 bases, with 11 bases left between them. As DNA, the CDR3 is TGTGCCAGCAGCTTAGGGGCAGGGTCCGGGGCCAACGTCCTGACTTTC. Residues: CASSLGAGSGANVLTF.

This chain joins TRBV5-1 and TRBJ1-1; D unclear. Trimming cost V 0 bases and J 8 bases, with 11 bases left between them. The CDR3 contains 13 residues. Germline V CDR1 and CDR2: SGHRS, YFSETQ. The CDR3: CASSLANREEAFF. The CDR3, as DNA: TGCGCCAGCAGCTTGGCCAATAGGGAGGAAGCTTTCTTT. The complete variable domain, with remaining parts taken from reference TRBV5-1 and TRBJ1-1, reads KAGVTQTPRYLIKTRGQQVTLSCSPISGHRSVSWYQQTPGQGLQFLFEYFSETQRNKGNFPGRFSGRQFSNSRSEMNVSTLELGDSALYLCASSLANREEAFFGQGTRLTVV.

V and J are TRBV7-6 and TRBJ2-3, with D maybe TRBD2 (6 bases). CDR3 length: 16 amino acids. The germline CDR1 and CDR2 sequences are SGHVS and FNYEAQ. Trimming removed 0 bases from V and 0 bases from J, with 10 bases in between. The CDR3 sequence is CASSLAGSGSTDTQYF. The CDR3 DNA is TGTGCCAGCAGCTTAGCAGGCAGCGGGAGCACAGATACGCAGTATTTT.

This chain links TRBV7-2 with TRBJ2-7; D is possibly TRBD2 (5 bases). The V end lost 3 bases, the J end lost 0 bases, and 9 bases lay between the germline ends. CDR3 size: 14 residues. Germline values: CDR1 SGHTA, CDR2 FQGNSA. This CDR3 reads CASSLSRGSYEQYF. Written as DNA, the CDR3 is TGTGCCAGCAGCTTGTCACGGGGCTCCTACGAGCAGTACTTC.